Listed below are T cell receptor beta chains from one sample, sequenced in a study of T cells expressing NK-cell markers. No DNA is given; TCRdb re-called the 5' RACE reads and lists each CDR3 protein once. The data show roughly 380,000 distinct CDR3 sequences, and the top ten clones hold around 5.3%. The sequenced material came from blood T cells: a sorted CD56 or NKG2C T cell subset, CD4+ or CD8+ T cells, or bulk PBMC T cells (not recorded which). These receptors came from a man aged 18-75 years in good health. Each CDR3 is given with its conserved first and last residue. The order of the fields is V gene, J gene, CDR3 protein.

>TRBV12-3/TRBV12-4|TRBJ1-1
CASSLRVTNTEAFF
>TRBV6-1|TRBJ1-1
CASSEVSWGDEAFF
>TRBV5-5|TRBJ2-3
CASSLVLRDTQYF
>TRBV12-3/TRBV12-4|TRBJ1-3
CASSLYANTIYF
>TRBV12-3/TRBV12-4|TRBJ2-7
CASSFARGPYEQYF
>TRBV5-6|TRBJ2-3
CASSPLGSLTDTQYF
>TRBV29-1|TRBJ1-2
CSARTGGEYGYTF
>TRBV5-8|TRBJ2-7
CASSLVGQGVYEQYF
>TRBV6-1|TRBJ1-2
CASKGQGVSGYTF
>TRBV4-2|TRBJ2-4
CASSRDQQGAKNIQYF
>TRBV24-1|TRBJ2-6
CATSDTRDGGANVLTF
>TRBV5-1|TRBJ2-7
CASSLAGLAGWSSYEQYF
>TRBV7-9|TRBJ1-5
CASSLALAGFNQPQHF
>TRBV2|TRBJ2-2
CASSSSWVANTGELFF
>TRBV6-5|TRBJ2-3
CASSYGPGATDTQYF
>TRBV18|TRBJ1-5
CASSDLVNQPQHF
>TRBV7-2|TRBJ2-3
CAGSLRSGADTQYF
>TRBV7-2|TRBJ2-5
CASSPSLDGRETQYF
>TRBV5-1|TRBJ2-3
CASRPGTNTDTQYF
>TRBV5-6|TRBJ2-1
CASSRFSGVANEQFF
>TRBV12-3/TRBV12-4|TRBJ1-5
CASSLGGRQVHQPQHF
>TRBV12-3/TRBV12-4|TRBJ1-1
CASRGTAQVGTEAFF
>TRBV12-3/TRBV12-4|TRBJ1-6
CASSRARYNSPLHF
>TRBV3-1|TRBJ1-4
CASSQGQGMGEKLFF
>TRBV2|TRBJ2-7
CASSPGEDYEQYF
>TRBV5-1|TRBJ1-1
CASSLIVANTEAFF
>TRBV6-5|TRBJ2-4
CASSYSSSSEIQYF
>TRBV20-1|TRBJ2-1
CSANLAPGVDEQFF